This entry is about one T cell receptor (beta chain). Its antigen is currently unknown. This sample was taken from a study of PD-1 blockade in classical Hodgkin lymphoma. Overall study findings and caveats: After ASCT, patients who started nivolumab under 1 year later were excluded. Newly diagnosed patients were reported to start with lower TCR diversity than healthy donors. CD4+ TCR diversity climbed significantly by C4D1, unlike CD8+ TCR diversity. Baseline diversity was lower in partial responders and progressors than complete responders.

Here immunoSEQ multiplex PCR was the method, and the copy in TCRdb shows in-frame clones only, minus some. The sample records over 10,000 clones, roughly nine tenths being singletons. All the patients suffered relapse after autologous stem cell transplantation, and brentuximab vedotin exposure differed. The TCR was taken from a human donor with classical Hodgkin lymphoma. The sequenced sample was peripheral blood mononuclear cells (PBMCs), obtained at baseline.

The CDR3 DNA sequence: TGTGCCAGCAGTTCCTATAATTCACCCCTCCACTTT. As protein: CASSSYNSPLHF. The V gene is TRBV7-6, the J gene TRBJ1-6, with unresolved D. The germline gives CDR1 SGHVS, CDR2 FNYEAQ. This CDR3 is built from 12 residues. V was cut by 6 bases and J by 1 base, with 1 base left in between.